The present TCR gamma chain was sequenced within a study of intestinal T cells in coeliac disease. Study as a whole: Mean age was roughly 17 for coeliac patients versus around 50 for controls. Overall study results and limits: Coeliac and control groups differed significantly in age. All 22 biopsies were correctly classified by TRD kmer clustering. Degraded FFPE DNA template probably caused partial TCR sequence loss per sample.

Genomic DNA came from ten 5-µm formalin-fixed paraffin-embedded scrolls per case. Trimming removed 8 bases from V and 4 bases from J; junction bases left unmatched: 6. This CDR3 has 12 amino acids. By its share, this clone is large. Its specificity is unknown. The TRG library came from 150 to 250 ng of biopsy DNA amplified with LymphoTrack primers. TCRdb re-analyzed the multiplex PCR reads via CATT. The table shows approximately 860 gamma-chain clones, with about 46% occurring only once. V usage is TRGV10 and J usage is TRGJ1 or TRGJ2. TRGV10 is classed as an ORF, of uncertain function. The sequencing input was a duodenal biopsy. The receptor was isolated from a human donor with celiac disease. CDR3: CAAWDKYYKKLF. The DNA for the CDR3 is TGTGCTGCGTGGGATAAATATTATAAGAAACTCTTT.